This T cell receptor beta chain was sequenced for a study of cytomegalovirus exposure and HLA in healthy donors. With 60 Vbeta and 13 Jbeta primers, the PCR was carried out. TCRdb's copy holds only in-frame clones and misses some; the assay was immunoSEQ multiplex PCR. The data contain 150,000 to 200,000 clones, around 88% of them singletons. V lost 4 bases, J lost 8 bases, and 13 bases stayed unmatched. CDR3 size: 15 residues. Looked up from germline, CDR1 is MNHEY and CDR2 is SMNVEV (reference sequence). Sequences were obtained from PBMCs. The receptor was isolated from a woman under 30 in good health and CMV-seronegative. The chain joins TRBV27 to TRBJ1-2, with TRBD1 matching 7 bases. CDR3 sequence: CASSSILRDRKGYTF. CDR3 nucleotides: TGTGCCAGCAGTTCGATTCTCCGGGACAGAAAGGGCTACACCTTC.